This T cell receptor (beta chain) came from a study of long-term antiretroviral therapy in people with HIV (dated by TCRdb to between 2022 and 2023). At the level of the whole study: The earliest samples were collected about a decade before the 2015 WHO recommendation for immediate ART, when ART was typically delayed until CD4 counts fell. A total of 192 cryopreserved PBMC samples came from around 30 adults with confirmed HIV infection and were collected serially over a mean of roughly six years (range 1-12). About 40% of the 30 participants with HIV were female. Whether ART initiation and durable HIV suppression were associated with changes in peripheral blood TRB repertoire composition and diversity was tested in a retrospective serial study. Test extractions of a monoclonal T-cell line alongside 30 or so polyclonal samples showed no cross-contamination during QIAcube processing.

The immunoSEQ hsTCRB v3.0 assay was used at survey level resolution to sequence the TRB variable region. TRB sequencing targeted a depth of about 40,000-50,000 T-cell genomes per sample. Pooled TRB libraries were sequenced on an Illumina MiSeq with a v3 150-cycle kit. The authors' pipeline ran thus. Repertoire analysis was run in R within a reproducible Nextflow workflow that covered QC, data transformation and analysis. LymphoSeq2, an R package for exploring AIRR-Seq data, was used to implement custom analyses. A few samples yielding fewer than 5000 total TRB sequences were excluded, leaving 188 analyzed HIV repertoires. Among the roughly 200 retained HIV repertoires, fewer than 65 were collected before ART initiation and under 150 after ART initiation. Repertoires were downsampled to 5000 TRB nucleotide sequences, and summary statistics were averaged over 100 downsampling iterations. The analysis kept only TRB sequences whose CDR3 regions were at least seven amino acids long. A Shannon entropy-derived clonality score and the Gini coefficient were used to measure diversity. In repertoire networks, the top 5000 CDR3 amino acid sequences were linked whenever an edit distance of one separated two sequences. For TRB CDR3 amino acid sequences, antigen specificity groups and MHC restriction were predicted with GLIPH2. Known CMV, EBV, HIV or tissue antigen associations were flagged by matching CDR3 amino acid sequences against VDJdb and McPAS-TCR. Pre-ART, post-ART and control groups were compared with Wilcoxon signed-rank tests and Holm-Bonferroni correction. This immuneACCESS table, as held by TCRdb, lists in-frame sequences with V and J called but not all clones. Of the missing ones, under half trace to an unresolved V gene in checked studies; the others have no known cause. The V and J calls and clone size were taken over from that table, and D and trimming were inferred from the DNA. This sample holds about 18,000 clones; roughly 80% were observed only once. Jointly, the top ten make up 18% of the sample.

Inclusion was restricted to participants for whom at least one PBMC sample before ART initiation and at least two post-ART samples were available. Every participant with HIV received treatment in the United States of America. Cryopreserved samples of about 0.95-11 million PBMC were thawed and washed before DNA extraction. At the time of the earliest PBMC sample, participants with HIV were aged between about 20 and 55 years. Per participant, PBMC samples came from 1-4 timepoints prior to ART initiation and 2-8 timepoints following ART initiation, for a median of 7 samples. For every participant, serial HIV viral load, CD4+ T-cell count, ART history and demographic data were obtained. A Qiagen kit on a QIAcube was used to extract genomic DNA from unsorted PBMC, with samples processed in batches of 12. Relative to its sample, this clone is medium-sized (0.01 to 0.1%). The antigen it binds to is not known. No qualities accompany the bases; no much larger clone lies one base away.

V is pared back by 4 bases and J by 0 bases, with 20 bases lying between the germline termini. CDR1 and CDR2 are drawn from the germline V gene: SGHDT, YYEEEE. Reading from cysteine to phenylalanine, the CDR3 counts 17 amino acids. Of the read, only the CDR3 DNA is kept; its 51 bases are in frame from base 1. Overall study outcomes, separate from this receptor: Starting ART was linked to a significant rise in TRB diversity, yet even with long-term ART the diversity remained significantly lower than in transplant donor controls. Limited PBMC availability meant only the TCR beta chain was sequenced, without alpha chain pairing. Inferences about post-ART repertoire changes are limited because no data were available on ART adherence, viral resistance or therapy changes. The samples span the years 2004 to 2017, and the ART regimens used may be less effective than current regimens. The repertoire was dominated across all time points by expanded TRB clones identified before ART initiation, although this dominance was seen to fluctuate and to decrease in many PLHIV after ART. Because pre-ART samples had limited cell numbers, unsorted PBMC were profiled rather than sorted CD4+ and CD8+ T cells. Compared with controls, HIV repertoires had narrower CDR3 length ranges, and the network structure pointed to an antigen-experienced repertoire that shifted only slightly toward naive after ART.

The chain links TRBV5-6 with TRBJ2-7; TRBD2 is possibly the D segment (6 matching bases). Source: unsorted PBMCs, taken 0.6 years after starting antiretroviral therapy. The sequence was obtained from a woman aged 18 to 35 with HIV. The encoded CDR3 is CASSRKFSGLSSYEQYF. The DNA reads TGTGCCAGCAGCCGAAAATTTAGCGGACTCTCCTCCTACGAGCAGTACTTC.